This paragraph covers one TCR beta chain sequence. This specimen belongs to a study of cytomegalovirus exposure and HLA in healthy donors. Trimming took 5 bases from V and 4 from J, leaving 12 bases between them. This CDR3 is built from 13 residues. Germline V gives CDR1 SGDLS, CDR2 YYNGEE. The PCR was carried out with 60 Vbeta primers and 13 Jbeta primers. The table came from immunoSEQ multiplex PCR; TCRdb's copy has only in-frame clones and leaves some out. Found here are roughly 180,000 clones, approximately 86% of them singletons; the top ten hold less than 2%. The chain employs TRBV9 and TRBJ2-5; no firm D call. This TCR derives from a male donor in good health and CMV-seronegative. Sequenced sample: PBMCs. The CDR3 is CASSLQGGETQYF. DNA for the CDR3: TGTGCCAGCAGTCTACAAGGCGGAGAGACCCAGTACTTC. Using reference TRBV9 and TRBJ2-5 for the parts outside the CDR3, the full variable domain is DSGVTQTPKHLITATGQRVTLRCSPRSGDLSVYWYQQSLDQGLQFLIQYYNGEERAKGNILERFSAQQFPDLHSELNLSSLELGDSALYFCASSLQGGETQYFGPGTRLLVL.